These 8 T cell receptor beta chains originate from one sample sequenced in a study of blood T cell repertoires in COVID-19. Profiled with immunoSEQ multiplex PCR; TCRdb holds only in-frame clones, not every one. The sample has 100,000 to 140,000 clones; over 60% are singletons. Sequenced sample: peripheral blood. These receptors all stem from a man aged 65-85 years with acute or convalescent COVID-19.

The V call is TRBV16, the J call TRBJ2-2; possibly TRBD2 for D (6 bases). This CDR3 spans 12 amino acids. V shed 6 bases and J shed 13 bases, with 15 bases lying between them. CDR1 and CDR2 from the germline V gene are KGHSY and FQNENV. The CDR3 DNA is TGTGCCAGCAGTCTTGGTCCCGGGAGGCTGTTTTTT. Amino acid sequence: CASSLGPGRLFF. Filled out from reference TRBV16 and TRBJ2-2, the complete variable domain reads GEEVAQTPKHLVRGEGQKAKLYCAPIKGHSYVFWYQQVLKNEFKFLISFQNENVFDETGMPKERFSAKCLPNSPCSLEIQATKLEDSAVYFCASSLGPGRLFFGEGSRLTVL.

This rearrangement joins TRBV11-3 to TRBJ2-5, with 8 bases that match TRBD2. CDR1 and CDR2 from the germline V gene are SGHNT and YENEEA. V lost 5 bases to trimming and J lost 4 bases; unmatched junction nucleotides: 3. The CDR3 loop spans 13 amino acids. CDR3 DNA: TGTGCCAGCAGCCTTAGCGGGGCAGAGACCCAGTACTTC. Translation gives CASSLSGAETQYF.

The V and J genes are TRBV19 and TRBJ1-5; 8 positions agree with TRBD1. The CDR3 has 16 residues. CDR1 and CDR2 from the germline V gene are LNHDA and SQIVND (reference sequence). Unmatched junction bases numbered 7, after V lost 1 base and J lost 5 bases. CDR3 sequence reads: CASSIVGQGKDQPQHF. CDR3 DNA sequence: TGTGCCAGTAGTATAGTTGGACAGGGTAAAGATCAGCCCCAGCATTTT.

This chain connects TRBV7-9 to TRBJ2-7; 8 bases match TRBD1. The CDR3 is made up of 13 amino acids. The V gene end was trimmed by 5 bases and the J gene end by 2 bases; junction bases not matched to a gene: 2. The germline gives CDR1 SEHNR, CDR2 FQNEAQ (reference sequence). DNA of the CDR3: TGTGCCAGCAGCAAACAGGGGGCCTACGAGCAGTACTTC. This codes for CASSKQGAYEQYF.

The chain uses TRBV7-9 and TRBJ2-2, with 7 bases matching TRBD1. With V trimmed by 2 bases and J by 0 bases, 3 bases remained unmatched. Germline values: CDR1 SEHNR, CDR2 FQNEAQ (reference sequence). CDR3 size: 16 residues. The CDR3 here is CASSLQQGPNTGELFF. CDR3 sequence (DNA): TGTGCCAGCAGCTTACAACAGGGGCCGAACACCGGGGAGCTGTTTTTT.

The chain uses TRBV5-4 and TRBJ2-1, with 16 bases that match TRBD2. The CDR3 contains 16 residues. With 3 bases clipped from V and 9 bases from J, the junction kept 6 bases outside the gene matches. The germline V gene has CDR1 SGHNT and CDR2 YYREEE (reference sequence). In DNA form, the CDR3 reads TGTGCCAGCAGCTGGGGACTAGCGGGGGGGCATCGTGAGCAGTTCTTC. It encodes CASSWGLAGGHREQFF.

The chain couples TRBV5-1 to TRBJ1-2; 7 nucleotides match TRBD1. The CDR3 is made up of 13 amino acids. Looked up from germline, CDR1 is SGHRS and CDR2 is YFSETQ. V was pared by 3 bases and J by 3 bases, with 2 bases of the junction left unmatched. The CDR3, as DNA: TGCGCCAGCAGCTATGGACAGGACTATGGCTACACCTTC. Protein product: CASSYGQDYGYTF.

This clone was observed a single time. This rearrangement joins TRBV15 to TRBJ1-5; 7 nucleotides line up with TRBD1. CDR1 is LNHNV and CDR2 is YYDKDF in the germline V gene (reference sequence). The length of the CDR3 is 15 residues. J was trimmed by 2 bases and V by 4 bases; bases with no gene match: 5. CDR3 loop: CATSKAGGGNQPQHF. CDR3 DNA: TGTGCCACCAGCAAGGCAGGGGGAGGCAATCAGCCCCAGCATTTT.